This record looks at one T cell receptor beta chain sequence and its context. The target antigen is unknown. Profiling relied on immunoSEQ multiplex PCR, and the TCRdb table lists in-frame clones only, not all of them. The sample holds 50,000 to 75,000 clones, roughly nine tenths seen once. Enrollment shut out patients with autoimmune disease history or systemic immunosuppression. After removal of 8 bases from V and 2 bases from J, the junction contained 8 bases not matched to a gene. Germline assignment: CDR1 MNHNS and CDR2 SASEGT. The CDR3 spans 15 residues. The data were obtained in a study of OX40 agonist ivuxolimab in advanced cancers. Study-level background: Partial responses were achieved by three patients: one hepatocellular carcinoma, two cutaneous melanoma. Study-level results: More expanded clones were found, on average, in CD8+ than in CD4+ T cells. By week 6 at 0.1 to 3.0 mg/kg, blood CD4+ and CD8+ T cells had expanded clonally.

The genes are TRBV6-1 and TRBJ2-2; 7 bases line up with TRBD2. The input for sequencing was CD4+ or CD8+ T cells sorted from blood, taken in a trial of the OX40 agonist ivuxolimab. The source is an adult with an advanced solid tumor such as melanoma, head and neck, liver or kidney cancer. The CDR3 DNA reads TGTGCCAGCGAGAGGAGCGGGGCTAACACCGGGGAGCTGTTTTTT. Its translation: CASERSGANTGELFF.